A single sample gave rise to the 8 T cell receptor beta chains below, sequenced in a study of a mutant IDH1 vaccine in newly diagnosed glioma. Specified time point: week 5, during vaccination. Doses of 300 ug of mutant IDH1 20-mer peptide were given with topical imiquimod. The assay was immunoSEQ multiplex PCR, and TCRdb's table has in-frame clones only and misses some. Altogether around 58,000 clones are present, 70% to 90% being singletons, with the ten largest covering 3% to 4%. No cognate antigen is known for these TCRs. Material: PBMCs, obtained from a glioma patient whose treatment included an IDH1 peptide vaccine. The receptors originated from a man aged 25-45 years with glioma.

The V call is TRBV4-2, the J call TRBJ1-6; 10 bases agree with TRBD1. Per germline, CDR1 LGHNA and CDR2 YNFKEQ. CDR3 size: 18 residues. Trimming cost V 3 bases and J 7 bases; bases outside gene matches: 12. Here the CDR3 DNA reads TGTGCCAGCAGCCACCTCGGGGTACCGGGACAGGGGAATTCACCCCTCCACTTT. Translation: CASSHLGVPGQGNSPLHF.

This clone was detected a few times. The chain combines TRBV11-2 with TRBJ1-1; 7 bases are a match to TRBD1. Per the germline V gene, CDR1 is SGHAT and CDR2 is FQNNGV. With 5 bases clipped from V and 1 base from J, the junction kept 10 bases outside the gene matches. This CDR3 is 16 amino acids long. The CDR3 DNA reads TGTGCCAGCAGCCCCCGGGACAGCGACGGGAACACTGAAGCTTTCTTT. It is translated as CASSPRDSDGNTEAFF. The complete variable domain, with remaining parts taken from reference TRBV11-2 and TRBJ1-1, reads EAGVAQSPRYKIIEKRQSVAFWCNPISGHATLYWYQQILGQGPKLLIQFQNNGVVDDSQLPKDRFSAERLKGVDSTLKIQPAKLEDSAVYLCASSPRDSDGNTEAFFGQGTRLTVV.

The chain is built from TRBV5-1 and TRBJ1-5; D gene ambiguous. Trimming took off 3 bases at V and 3 bases at J, with 22 bases between the two ends. This CDR3 has 18 amino acids. CDR1 is SGHRS and CDR2 is YFSETQ in the germline V gene. CDR3 region: CASSSSLYTEFHNQPQHF. The CDR3 DNA reads as TGCGCCAGCAGCTCCTCCCTTTACACAGAGTTCCACAATCAGCCCCAGCATTTT. The whole variable domain, remainder taken from reference TRBV5-1 and TRBJ1-5, is KAGVTQTPRYLIKTRGQQVTLSCSPISGHRSVSWYQQTPGQGLQFLFEYFSETQRNKGNFPGRFSGRQFSNSRSEMNVSTLELGDSALYLCASSSSLYTEFHNQPQHFGDGTRLSIL.

The rearrangement joins TRBV4-1 to TRBJ2-2; 10 bases line up with TRBD2. V shed 1 base, J shed 1 base, and the junction held 0 bases outside the gene matches. CDR1 is MGHRA, CDR2 YSYEKL, per germline. The CDR3 has 16 amino acids. In DNA form, the CDR3 reads TGCGCCAGCAGCCAAGCTAGCGGGGGGAACACCGGGGAGCTGTTTTTT. This codes for CASSQASGGNTGELFF.

The CDR3 region has the DNA TGTGCCAGCAGTTCCTCAACCACAGGGACCGGGGAGCTGTTTTTT. As protein: CASSSSTTGTGELFF. The chain combines TRBV27 with TRBJ2-2; TRBD1 might be the D (6 bases). Germline-derived CDR1 and CDR2 are MNHEY and SMNVEV (reference sequence). The CDR3 has 15 residues. V shed 4 bases and J shed 5 bases, with 14 bases lying between them.

The rearrangement links TRBV4-1 to TRBJ2-3; TRBD2 matches at 10 bases. This CDR3 contains 17 residues. Germline CDR1 and CDR2: MGHRA and YSYEKL. V trimming: 1 base; J trimming: 2 bases; junction bases outside the gene matches: 6. The CDR3, as DNA: TGCGCCAGCAGCCAAGTCCCAGCGGGGGGGGACACAGATACGCAGTATTTT. Amino acid sequence: CASSQVPAGGDTDTQYF.

The chain combines TRBV11-2 with TRBJ2-7, with 7 bases fitting TRBD2. The ends lost 5 bases at V and 3 bases at J; junction bases unmatched: 13. The CDR3 covers 16 residues. Germline loops: CDR1 SGHAT, CDR2 FQNNGV. The CDR3 DNA follows: TGTGCCAGCAGCCAAACCCAGCGGGGACTCGGCTACGAGCAGTACTTC. It codes for CASSQTQRGLGYEQYF.

The V gene is TRBV7-9, the J gene TRBJ2-7; D is unresolved. V was pared by 9 bases and J by 3 bases, with 15 bases between. CDR3 size: 13 residues. The germline CDR1 and CDR2 sequences are SEHNR and FQNEAQ (reference sequence). The CDR3 region is CASEREVLYEQYF. The CDR3, as DNA: TGTGCCAGTGAGCGAGAGGTACTCTACGAGCAGTACTTC.